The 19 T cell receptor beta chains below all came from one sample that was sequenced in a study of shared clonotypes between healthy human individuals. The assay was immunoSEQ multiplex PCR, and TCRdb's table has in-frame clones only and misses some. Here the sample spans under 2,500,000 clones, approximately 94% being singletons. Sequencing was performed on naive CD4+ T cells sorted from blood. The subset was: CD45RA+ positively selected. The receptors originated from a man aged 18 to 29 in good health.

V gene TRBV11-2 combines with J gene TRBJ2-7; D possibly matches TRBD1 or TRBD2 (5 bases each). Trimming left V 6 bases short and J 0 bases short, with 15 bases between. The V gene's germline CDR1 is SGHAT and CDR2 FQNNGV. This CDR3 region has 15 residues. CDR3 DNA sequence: TGTGCCAGCAGGTCGGGACGTTTGAGCTCCTACGAGCAGTACTTC. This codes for CASRSGRLSSYEQYF.

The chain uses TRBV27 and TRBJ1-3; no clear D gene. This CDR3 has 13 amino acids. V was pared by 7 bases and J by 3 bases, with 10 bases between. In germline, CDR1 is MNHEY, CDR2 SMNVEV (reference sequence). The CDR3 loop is CASMASVGNTIYF. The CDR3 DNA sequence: TGTGCCAGCATGGCAAGCGTTGGAAACACCATATATTTT.

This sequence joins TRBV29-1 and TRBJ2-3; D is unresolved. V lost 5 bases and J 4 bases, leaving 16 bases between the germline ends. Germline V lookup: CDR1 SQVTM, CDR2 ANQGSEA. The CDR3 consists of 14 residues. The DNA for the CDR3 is TGCAGCGTTCGAGTGGGATCCTTGGCAGATACGCAGTATTTT. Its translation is CSVRVGSLADTQYF.

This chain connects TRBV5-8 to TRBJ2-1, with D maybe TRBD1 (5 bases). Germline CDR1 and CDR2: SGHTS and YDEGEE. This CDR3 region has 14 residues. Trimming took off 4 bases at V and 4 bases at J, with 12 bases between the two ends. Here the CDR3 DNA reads TGTGCCAGCAGCCCGAACAGGTTTTACAATGAGCAGTTCTTC. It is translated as CASSPNRFYNEQFF.

The CDR3 DNA is TGTGCCAGCTCACCGGCGGGGAGGGTGAGCACAGATACGCAGTATTTT. It translates to CASSPAGRVSTDTQYF. The chain is built from TRBV18 and TRBJ2-3, with 7 bases matching TRBD2. Germline V gene lookup returns CDR1 KGHSH and CDR2 LQKENI. The CDR3 has 16 residues. Trimming at V came to 3 bases and at J to 0 bases, leaving 6 bases not matched to a gene.

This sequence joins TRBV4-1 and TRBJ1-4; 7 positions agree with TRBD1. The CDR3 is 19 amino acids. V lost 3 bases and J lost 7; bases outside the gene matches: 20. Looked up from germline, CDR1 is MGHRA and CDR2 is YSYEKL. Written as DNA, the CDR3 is TGCGCCAGCAGCCACAAGCAGGGTATCTTCAGGGGGTTTGGTGAAAAACTGTTTTTT. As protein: CASSHKQGIFRGFGEKLFF.

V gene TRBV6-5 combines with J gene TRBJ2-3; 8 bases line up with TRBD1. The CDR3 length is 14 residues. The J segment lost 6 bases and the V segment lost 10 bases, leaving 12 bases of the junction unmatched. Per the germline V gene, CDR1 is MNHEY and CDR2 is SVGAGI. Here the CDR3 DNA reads TGTGCCACCTATTCGGGGGACAGGAGTGATACGCAGTATTTT. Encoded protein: CATYSGDRSDTQYF.

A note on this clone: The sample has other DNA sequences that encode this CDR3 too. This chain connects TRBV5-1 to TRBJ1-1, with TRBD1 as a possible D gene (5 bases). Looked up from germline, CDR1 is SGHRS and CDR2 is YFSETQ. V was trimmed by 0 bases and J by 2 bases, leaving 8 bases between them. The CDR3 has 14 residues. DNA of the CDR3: TGCGCCAGCAGCTTGGAGGGGACTAACACTGAAGCTTTCTTT. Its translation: CASSLEGTNTEAFF.

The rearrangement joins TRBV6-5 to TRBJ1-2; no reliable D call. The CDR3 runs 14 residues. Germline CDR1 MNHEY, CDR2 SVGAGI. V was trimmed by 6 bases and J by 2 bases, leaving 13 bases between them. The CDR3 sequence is CASRRGRENYGYTF. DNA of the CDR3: TGTGCCAGCAGACGGGGAAGGGAAAACTATGGCTACACCTTC.

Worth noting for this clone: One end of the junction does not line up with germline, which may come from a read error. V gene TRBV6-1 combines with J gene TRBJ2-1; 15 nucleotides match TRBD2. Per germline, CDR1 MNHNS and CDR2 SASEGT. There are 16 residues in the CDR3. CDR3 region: CASREGLAGGQNEQFF. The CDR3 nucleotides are TGTGCCAGCAGGGAAGGACTAGCGGGGGGGCAAAATGAGCAGTTCTTC.

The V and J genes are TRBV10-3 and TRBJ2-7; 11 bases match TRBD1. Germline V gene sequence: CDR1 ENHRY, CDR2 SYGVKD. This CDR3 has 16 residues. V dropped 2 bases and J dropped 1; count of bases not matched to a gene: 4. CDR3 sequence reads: CAISEPGQGVSYEQYF. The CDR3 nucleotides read TGTGCCATCAGTGAGCCGGGACAGGGGGTTTCCTACGAGCAGTACTTC.

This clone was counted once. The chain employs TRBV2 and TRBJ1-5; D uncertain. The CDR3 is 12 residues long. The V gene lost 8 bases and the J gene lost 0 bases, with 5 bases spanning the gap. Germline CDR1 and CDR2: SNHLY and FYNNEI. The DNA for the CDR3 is TGTGCCAGCCATTATAGCAATCAGCCCCAGCATTTT. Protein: CASHYSNQPQHF.

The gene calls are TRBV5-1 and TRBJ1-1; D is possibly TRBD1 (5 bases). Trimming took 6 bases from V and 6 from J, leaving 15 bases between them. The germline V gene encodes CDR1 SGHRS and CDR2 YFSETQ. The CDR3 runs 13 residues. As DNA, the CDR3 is TGCGCCAGCAAGGCCCCTCGGGGGTCTGAAGCTTTCTTT. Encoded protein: CASKAPRGSEAFF.

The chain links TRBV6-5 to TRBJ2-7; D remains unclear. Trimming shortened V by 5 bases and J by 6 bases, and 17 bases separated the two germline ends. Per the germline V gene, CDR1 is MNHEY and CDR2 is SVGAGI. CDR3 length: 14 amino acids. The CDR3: CASSAGPYGSEQYF. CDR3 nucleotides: TGTGCCAGCAGTGCCGGGCCATACGGCTCCGAGCAGTACTTC.

The CDR3 region is CASSEARSAVETQYF. CDR3 DNA: TGTGCCAGCAGTGAAGCGCGGTCGGCTGTCGAGACCCAGTACTTC. The genes are TRBV2 and TRBJ2-5, with D unclear. Trimming cost V 0 bases and J 5 bases, with 13 bases left between them. CDR3 length: 15 residues. CDR1 and CDR2 (germline): SNHLY, FYNNEI. Using reference TRBV2 and TRBJ2-5 for the parts outside the CDR3, the full variable domain is EPEVTQTPSHQVTQMGQEVILRCVPISNHLYFYWYRQILGQKVEFLVSFYNNEISEKSEIFDDQFSVERPDGSNFTLKIRSTKLEDSAMYFCASSEARSAVETQYFGPGTRLLVL.

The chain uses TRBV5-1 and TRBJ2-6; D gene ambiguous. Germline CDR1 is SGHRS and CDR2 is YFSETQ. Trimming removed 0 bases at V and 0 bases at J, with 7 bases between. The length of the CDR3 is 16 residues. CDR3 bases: TGCGCCAGCAGCTTGGGGACGTACTCTGGGGCCAACGTCCTGACTTTC. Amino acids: CASSLGTYSGANVLTF.

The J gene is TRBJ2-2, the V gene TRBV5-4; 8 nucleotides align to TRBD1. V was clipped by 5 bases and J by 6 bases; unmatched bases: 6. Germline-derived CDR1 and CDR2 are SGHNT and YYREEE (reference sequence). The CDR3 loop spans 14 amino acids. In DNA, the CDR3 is TGTGCCAGCAGTAGCCGACAGGGGTCCGGGGAGCTGTTTTTT. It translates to CASSSRQGSGELFF.

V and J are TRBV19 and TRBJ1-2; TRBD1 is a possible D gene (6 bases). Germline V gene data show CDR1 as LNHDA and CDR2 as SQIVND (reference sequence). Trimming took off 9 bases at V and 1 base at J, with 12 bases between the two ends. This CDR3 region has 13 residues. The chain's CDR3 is CASHTRGNYGYTF. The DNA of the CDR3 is TGTGCCAGCCATACCAGGGGTAACTATGGCTACACCTTC.

Here the CDR3 reads CASSFKTGHTEAFF. Written as DNA, the CDR3 is TGTGCCAGCAGCTTTAAGACGGGTCACACTGAAGCTTTCTTT. V is TRBV7-2 and J is TRBJ1-1; D is undetermined. CDR3 length equals 14 residues. The germline gives CDR1 SGHTA, CDR2 FQGNSA. V gave up 3 bases and J gave up 3 bases, with 11 bases separating them. Looking up the rest from reference TRBV7-2 and TRBJ1-1 gives the full variable domain: GAGVSQSPSNKVTEKGKDVELRCDPISGHTALYWYRQSLGQGLEFLIYFQGNSAPDKSGLPSDRFSAERTGGSVSTLTIQRTQQEDSAVYLCASSFKTGHTEAFFGQGTRLTVV.